Listed here is a single TCR beta chain. This sample was included in a study of blood T cell repertoires in COVID-19. The overall study: The origin of the acute and convalescent COVID-19 samples was the United States, Italy and Spain. From T cells, B-cell-depleted T cells, or PBMCs came the material, which was cDNA or gDNA.

How the authors handled the data: Amplification of reference gene primers provided the estimated nucleated cell counts. The table came from immunoSEQ multiplex PCR; TCRdb's copy has only in-frame clones and leaves some out. V and J calls and clone size come straight from that table; D and trimming were deduced from the DNA. The data contain a few hundred thousand clones, roughly 91% of them singletons. While infection was still active, Seattle patients were enrolled and then followed longitudinally. This sequence originates from a woman aged 25 to 45 with COVID-19, enrolled during active disease. The source material was peripheral blood.

DNA of the CDR3: TGCGCCAGCGGACCGGGACAGGGGCACGAGCAGTACTTC. Encoded protein: CASGPGQGHEQYF. This chain joins TRBV4-1 and TRBJ2-7; TRBD1 matches 10 bases. The CDR3 loop spans 13 amino acids. Germline CDR1 reads MGHRA; CDR2 reads YSYEKL. The J segment lost 5 bases and the V segment lost 8 bases, leaving 6 bases of the junction unmatched.